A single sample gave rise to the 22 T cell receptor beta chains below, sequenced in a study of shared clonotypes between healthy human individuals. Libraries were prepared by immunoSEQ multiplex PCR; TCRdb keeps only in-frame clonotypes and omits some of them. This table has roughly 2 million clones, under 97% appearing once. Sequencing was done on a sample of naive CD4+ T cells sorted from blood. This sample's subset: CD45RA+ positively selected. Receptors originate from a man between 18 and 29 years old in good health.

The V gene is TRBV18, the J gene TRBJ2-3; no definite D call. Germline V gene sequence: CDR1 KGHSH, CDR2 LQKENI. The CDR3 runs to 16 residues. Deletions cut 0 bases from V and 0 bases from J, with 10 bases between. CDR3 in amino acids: CASSPPLYTSTDTQYF. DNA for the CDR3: TGTGCCAGCTCACCACCTTTATATACTAGCACAGATACGCAGTATTTT.

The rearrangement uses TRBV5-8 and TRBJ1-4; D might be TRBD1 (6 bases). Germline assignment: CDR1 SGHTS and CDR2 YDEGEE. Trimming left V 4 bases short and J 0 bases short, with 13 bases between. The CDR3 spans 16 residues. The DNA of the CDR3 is TGTGCCAGCAGCCCTCGACAGGCACCAACTAATGAAAAACTGTTTTTT. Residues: CASSPRQAPTNEKLFF.

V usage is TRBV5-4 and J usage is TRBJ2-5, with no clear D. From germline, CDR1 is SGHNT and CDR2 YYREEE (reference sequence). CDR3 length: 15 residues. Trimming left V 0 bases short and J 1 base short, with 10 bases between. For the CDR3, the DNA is TGTGCCAGCAGCTTGGAACCGAAACCCCAAGAGACCCAGTACTTC. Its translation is CASSLEPKPQETQYF.

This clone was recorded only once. Here the CDR3 DNA reads TGTGCCAGCAGCTTGGGAGCGGGCCAGGGGTACAATGAGCAGTTCTTC. It specifies CASSLGAGQGYNEQFF. The chain recombines TRBV5-8 with TRBJ2-1, with D possibly called TRBD1 or TRBD2 (6 bases each). Germline V gene sequence: CDR1 SGHTS, CDR2 YDEGEE. V was trimmed by 0 bases and J by 4 bases, leaving 14 bases between them. CDR3 length: 16 residues.

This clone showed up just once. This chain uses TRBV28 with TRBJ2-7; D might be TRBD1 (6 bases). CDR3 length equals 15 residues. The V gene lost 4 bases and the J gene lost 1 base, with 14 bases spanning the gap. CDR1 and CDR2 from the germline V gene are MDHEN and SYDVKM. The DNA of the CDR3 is TGTGCCAGCAGTTCTCTGCCGACAGGTTCCTACGAGCAGTACTTC. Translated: CASSSLPTGSYEQYF.

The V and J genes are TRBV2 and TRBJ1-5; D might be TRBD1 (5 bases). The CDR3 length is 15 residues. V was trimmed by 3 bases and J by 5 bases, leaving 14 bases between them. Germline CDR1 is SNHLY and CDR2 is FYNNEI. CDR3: CASSELPDTYQPQHF. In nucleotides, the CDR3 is TGTGCCAGCAGTGAGCTTCCGGACACCTATCAGCCCCAGCATTTT.

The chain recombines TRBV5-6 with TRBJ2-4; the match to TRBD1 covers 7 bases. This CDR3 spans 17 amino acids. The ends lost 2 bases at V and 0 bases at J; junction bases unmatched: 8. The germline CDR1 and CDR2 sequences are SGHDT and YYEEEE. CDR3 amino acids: CASSFDRDSIAKNIQYF. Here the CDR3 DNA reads TGTGCCAGCAGCTTCGACCGGGACAGTATAGCCAAAAACATTCAGTACTTC.

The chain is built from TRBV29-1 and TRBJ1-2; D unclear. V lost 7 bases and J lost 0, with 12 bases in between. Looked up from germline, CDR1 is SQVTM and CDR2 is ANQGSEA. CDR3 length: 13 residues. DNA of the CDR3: TGCAGCGCATTTAGTGCGTCTAACTATGGCTACACCTTC. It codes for CSAFSASNYGYTF.

The CDR3 spells CASSPEGGRSEQYF. DNA for the CDR3: TGTGCCAGCAGCCCAGAGGGGGGGCGCAGCGAGCAGTACTTC. V gene TRBV7-9 combines with J gene TRBJ2-7, with D maybe TRBD2 (7 bases). Germline CDR1 SEHNR, CDR2 FQNEAQ (reference sequence). Trimming took off 5 bases at V and 6 bases at J, with 17 bases between the two ends. The CDR3 runs 14 residues.

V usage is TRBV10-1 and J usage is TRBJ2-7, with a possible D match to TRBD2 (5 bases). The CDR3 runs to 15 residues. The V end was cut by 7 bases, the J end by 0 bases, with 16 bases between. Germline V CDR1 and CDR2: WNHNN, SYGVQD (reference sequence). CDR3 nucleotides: TGCGCCAGCATGGATCGCGGACTGAGCTCCTACGAGCAGTACTTC. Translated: CASMDRGLSSYEQYF.

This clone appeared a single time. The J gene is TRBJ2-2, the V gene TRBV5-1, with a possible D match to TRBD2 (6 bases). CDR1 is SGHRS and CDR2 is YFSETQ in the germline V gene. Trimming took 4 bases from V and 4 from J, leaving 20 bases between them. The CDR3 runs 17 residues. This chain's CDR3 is CASSRNPTGTSTGELFF. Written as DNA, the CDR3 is TGCGCCAGCAGCCGAAACCCTACCGGGACTTCCACCGGGGAGCTGTTTTTT.

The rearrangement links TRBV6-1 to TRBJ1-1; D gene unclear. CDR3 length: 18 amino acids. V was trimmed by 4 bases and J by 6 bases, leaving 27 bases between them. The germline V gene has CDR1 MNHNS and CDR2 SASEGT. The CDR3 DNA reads TGTGCCAGCAGTGGAGTCGTCGGGGTGTGGGGTCCGGTCGCTGAAGCTTTCTTT. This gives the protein CASSGVVGVWGPVAEAFF.

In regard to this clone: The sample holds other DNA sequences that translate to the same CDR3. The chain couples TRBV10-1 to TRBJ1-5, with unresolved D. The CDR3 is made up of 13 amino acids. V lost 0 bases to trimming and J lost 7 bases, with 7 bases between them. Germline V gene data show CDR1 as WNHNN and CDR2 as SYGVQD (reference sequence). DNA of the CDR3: TGCGCCAGCAGTGAGTCTGGGTTCCAGCCCCAGCATTTT. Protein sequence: CASSESGFQPQHF.

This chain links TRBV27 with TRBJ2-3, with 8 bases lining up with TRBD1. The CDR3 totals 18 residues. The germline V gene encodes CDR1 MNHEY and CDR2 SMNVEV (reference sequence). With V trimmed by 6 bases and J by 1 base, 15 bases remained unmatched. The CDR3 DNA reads TGTGCCAGCAGCCGGGGGTGGGGCAGGGGGCTTGGCACAGATACGCAGTATTTT. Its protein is CASSRGWGRGLGTDTQYF.

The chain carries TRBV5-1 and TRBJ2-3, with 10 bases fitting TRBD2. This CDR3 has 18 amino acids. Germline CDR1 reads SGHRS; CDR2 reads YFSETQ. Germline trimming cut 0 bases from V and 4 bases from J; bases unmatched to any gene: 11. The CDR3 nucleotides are TGCGCCAGCAGCTTGGAGGCTAGCGGGAGAGGGGACGCAGATACGCAGTATTTT. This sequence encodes CASSLEASGRGDADTQYF.

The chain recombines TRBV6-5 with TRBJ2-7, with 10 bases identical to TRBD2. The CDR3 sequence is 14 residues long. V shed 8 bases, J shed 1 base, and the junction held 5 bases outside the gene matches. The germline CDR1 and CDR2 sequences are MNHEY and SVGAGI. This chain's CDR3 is CASSIAGGSYEQYF. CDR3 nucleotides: TGTGCCAGCTCCATAGCGGGGGGTTCCTACGAGCAGTACTTC.

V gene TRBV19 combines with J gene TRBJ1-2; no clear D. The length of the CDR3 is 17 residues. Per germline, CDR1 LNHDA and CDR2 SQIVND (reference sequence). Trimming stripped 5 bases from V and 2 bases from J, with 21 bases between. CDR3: CASSPRVAGFGNYGYTF. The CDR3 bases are TGTGCCAGTAGTCCGAGGGTCGCCGGGTTCGGAAACTATGGCTACACCTTC.

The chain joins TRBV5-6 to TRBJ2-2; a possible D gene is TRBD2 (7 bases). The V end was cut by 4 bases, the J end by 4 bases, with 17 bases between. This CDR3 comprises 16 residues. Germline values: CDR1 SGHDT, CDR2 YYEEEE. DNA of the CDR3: TGTGCCAGCAGCCGGTGGGGGGGCTCCAGCACCGGGGAGCTGTTTTTT. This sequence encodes CASSRWGGSSTGELFF. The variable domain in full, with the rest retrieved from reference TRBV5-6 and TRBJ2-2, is DAGVTQSPTHLIKTRGQQVTLRCSPKSGHDTVSWYQQALGQGPQFIFQYYEEEERQRGNFPDRFSGHQFPNYSSELNVNALLLGDSALYLCASSRWGGSSTGELFFGEGSRLTVL.

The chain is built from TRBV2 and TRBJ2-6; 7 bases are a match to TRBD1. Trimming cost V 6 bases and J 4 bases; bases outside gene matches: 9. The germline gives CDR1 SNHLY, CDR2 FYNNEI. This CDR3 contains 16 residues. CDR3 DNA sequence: TGTGCCAGCAGCGAACAGGGGCTTGGAGGGGCCAACGTCCTGACTTTC. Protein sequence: CASSEQGLGGANVLTF.

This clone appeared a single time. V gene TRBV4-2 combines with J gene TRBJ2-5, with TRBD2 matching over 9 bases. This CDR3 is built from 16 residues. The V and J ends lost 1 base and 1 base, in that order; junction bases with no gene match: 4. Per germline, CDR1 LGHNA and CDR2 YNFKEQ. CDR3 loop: CASSQGLAGTQETQYF. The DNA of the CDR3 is TGTGCCAGCAGCCAAGGCCTAGCGGGGACCCAAGAGACCCAGTACTTC.

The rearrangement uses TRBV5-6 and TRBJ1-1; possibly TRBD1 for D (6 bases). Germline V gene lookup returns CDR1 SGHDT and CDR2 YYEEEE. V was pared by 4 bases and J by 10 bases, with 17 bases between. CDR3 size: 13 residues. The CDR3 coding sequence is TGTGCCAGCAGCCTTCTACAGGGTTTGTCAGCTTTCTTT. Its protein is CASSLLQGLSAFF.

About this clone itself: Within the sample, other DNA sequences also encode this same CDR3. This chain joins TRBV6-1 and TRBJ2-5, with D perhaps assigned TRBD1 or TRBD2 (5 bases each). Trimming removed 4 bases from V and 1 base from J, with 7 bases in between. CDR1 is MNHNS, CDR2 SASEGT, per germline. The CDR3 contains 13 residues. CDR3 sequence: CASSGGSQETQYF. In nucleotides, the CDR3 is TGTGCCAGCAGTGGGGGGAGCCAAGAGACCCAGTACTTC.